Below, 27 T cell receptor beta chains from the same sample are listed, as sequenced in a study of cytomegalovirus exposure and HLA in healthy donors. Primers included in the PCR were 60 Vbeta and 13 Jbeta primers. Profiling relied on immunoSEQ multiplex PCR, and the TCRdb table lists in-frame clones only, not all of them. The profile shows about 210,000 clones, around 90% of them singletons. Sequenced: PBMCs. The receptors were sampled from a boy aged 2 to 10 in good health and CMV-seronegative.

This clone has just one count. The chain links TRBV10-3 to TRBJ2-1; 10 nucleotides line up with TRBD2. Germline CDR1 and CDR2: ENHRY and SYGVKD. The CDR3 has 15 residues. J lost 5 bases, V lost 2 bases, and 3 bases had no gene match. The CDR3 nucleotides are TGTGCCATCAGTGAGACTAGCGGGGAGAACAATGAGCAGTTCTTC. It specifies CAISETSGENNEQFF.

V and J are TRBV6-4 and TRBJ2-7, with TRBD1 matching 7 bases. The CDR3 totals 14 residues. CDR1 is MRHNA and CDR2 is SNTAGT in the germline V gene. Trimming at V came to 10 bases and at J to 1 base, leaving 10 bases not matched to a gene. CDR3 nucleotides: TGTGCCATCGATCCCGGGACAGTTTCCTACGAGCAGTACTTC. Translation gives CAIDPGTVSYEQYF.

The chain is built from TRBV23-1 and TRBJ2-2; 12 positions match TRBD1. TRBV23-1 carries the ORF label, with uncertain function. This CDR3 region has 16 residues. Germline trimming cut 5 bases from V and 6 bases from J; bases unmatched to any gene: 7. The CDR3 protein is CASSETGTGGSGELFF. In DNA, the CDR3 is TGCGCCAGCAGTGAGACCGGGACAGGGGGCTCCGGGGAGCTGTTTTTT.

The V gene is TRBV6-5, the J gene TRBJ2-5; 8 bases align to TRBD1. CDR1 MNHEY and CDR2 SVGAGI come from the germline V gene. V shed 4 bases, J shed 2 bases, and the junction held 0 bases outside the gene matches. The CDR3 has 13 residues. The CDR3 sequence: CASSWTGQETQYF. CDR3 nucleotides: TGTGCCAGCAGTTGGACAGGGCAAGAGACCCAGTACTTC.

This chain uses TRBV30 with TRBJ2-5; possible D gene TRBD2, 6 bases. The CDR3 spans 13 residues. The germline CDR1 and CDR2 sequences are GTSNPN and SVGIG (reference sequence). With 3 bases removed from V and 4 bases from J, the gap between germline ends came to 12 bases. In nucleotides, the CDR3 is TGTGCCTGGAGCGGGGGAAGGGGAGAGACCCAGTACTTC. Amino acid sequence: CAWSGGRGETQYF.

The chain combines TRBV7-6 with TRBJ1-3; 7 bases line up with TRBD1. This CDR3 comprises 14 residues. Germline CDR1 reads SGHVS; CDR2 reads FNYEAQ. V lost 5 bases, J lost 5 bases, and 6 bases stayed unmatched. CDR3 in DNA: TGTGCCAGCAGCGCCGGGACAGATCGAAACACCATATATTTT. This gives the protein CASSAGTDRNTIYF.

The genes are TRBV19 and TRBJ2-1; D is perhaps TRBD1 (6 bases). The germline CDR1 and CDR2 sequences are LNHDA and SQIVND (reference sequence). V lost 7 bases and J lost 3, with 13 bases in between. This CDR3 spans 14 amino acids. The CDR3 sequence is CASIGGTNYNEQFF. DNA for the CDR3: TGTGCCAGTATTGGGGGCACGAACTACAATGAGCAGTTCTTC.

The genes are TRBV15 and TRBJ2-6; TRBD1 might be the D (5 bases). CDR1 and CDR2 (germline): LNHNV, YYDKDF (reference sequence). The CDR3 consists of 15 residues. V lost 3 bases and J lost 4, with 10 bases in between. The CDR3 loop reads CATSSPGSGANVLTF. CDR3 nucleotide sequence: TGTGCCACCAGCAGTCCAGGGTCCGGGGCCAACGTCCTGACTTTC.

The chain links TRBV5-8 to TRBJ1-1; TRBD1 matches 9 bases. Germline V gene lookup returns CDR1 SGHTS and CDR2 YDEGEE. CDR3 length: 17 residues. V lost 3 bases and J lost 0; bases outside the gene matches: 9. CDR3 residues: CASSSTLGTGLNTEAFF. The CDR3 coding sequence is TGTGCCAGCAGCTCAACCCTCGGGACAGGGCTGAACACTGAAGCTTTCTTT.

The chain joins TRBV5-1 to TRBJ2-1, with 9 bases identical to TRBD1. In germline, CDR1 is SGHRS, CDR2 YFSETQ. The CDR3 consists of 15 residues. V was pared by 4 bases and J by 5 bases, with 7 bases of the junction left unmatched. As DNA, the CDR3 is TGCGCCAGCAGCGACCCGGGACAGGGTAACAATGAGCAGTTCTTC. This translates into CASSDPGQGNNEQFF.

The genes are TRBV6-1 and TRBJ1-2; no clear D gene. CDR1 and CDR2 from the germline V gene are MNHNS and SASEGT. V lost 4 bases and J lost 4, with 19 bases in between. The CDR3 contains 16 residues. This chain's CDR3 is CASSASIAYSGYGYTF. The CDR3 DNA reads TGTGCCAGCAGTGCGTCAATTGCGTATTCGGGCTATGGCTACACCTTC.

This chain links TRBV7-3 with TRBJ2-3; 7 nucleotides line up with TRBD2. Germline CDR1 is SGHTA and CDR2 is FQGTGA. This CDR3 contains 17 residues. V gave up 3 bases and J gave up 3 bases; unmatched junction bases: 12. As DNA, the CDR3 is TGTGCCAGCAGCTTGGGCGGTGCGGGGGATAAGACAGATACGCAGTATTTT. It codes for CASSLGGAGDKTDTQYF.

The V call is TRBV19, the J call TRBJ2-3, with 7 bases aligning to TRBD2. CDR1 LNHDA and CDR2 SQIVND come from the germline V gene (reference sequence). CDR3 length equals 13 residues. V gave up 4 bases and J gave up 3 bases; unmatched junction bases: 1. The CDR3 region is CASSTSGTDTQYF. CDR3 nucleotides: TGTGCCAGTAGTACTAGCGGAACAGATACGCAGTATTTT.

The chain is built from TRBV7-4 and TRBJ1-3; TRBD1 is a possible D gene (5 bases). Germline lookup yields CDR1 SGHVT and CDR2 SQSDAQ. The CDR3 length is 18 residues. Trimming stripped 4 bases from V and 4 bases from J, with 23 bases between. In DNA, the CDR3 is TGTGCCAGCAGCTCCTACCCCCGGGCGGGGGAGGTGGGAAACACCATATATTTT. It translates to CASSSYPRAGEVGNTIYF.

The CDR3 here is CASFGQSYEQYF. CDR3 sequence (DNA): TGTGCCAGCTTCGGACAGTCCTACGAGCAGTACTTC. The chain combines TRBV2 with TRBJ2-7; a weak D match, TRBD1 (6 bases). Germline V gene sequence: CDR1 SNHLY, CDR2 FYNNEI. Between the trimmed V and J ends, which lost 8 bases and 1 base, there was a span of 9 bases. The length of the CDR3 is 12 residues.

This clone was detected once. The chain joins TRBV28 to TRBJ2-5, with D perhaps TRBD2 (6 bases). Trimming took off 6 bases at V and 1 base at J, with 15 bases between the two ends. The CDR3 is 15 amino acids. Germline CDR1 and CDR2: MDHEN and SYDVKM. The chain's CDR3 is CASSRDFLTQETQYF. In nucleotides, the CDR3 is TGTGCCAGCAGCCGGGACTTTCTAACCCAAGAGACCCAGTACTTC.

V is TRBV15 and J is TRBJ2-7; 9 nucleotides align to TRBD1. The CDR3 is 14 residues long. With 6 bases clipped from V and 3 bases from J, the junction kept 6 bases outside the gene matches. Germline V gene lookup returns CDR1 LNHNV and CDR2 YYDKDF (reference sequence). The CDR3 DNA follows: TGTGCCACCAGTCGGGACAGGGCTTTCTACGAGCAGTACTTC. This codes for CATSRDRAFYEQYF.

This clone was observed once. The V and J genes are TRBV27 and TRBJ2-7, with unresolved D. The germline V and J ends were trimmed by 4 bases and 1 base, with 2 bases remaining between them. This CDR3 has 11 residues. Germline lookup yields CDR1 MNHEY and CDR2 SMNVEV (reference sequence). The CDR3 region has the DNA TGTGCCAGCAGTTCTTCCTACGAGCAGTACTTC. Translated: CASSSSYEQYF.

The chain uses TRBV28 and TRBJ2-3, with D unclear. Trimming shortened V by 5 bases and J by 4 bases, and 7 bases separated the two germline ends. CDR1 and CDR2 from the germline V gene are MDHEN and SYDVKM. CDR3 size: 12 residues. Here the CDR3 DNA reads TGTGCCAGCAGTAATATCCCAGATACGCAGTATTTT. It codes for CASSNIPDTQYF.

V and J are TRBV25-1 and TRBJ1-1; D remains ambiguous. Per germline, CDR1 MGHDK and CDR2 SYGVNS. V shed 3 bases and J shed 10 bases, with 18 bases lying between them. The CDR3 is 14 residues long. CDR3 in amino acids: CASSDDWQEMGAFF. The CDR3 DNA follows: TGTGCCAGCAGTGATGATTGGCAGGAAATGGGAGCTTTCTTT.

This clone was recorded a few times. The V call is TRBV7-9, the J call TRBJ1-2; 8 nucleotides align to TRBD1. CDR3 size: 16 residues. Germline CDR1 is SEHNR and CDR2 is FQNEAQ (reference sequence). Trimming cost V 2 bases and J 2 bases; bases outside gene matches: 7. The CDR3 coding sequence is TGTGCCAGCAGCTTACCCCGGACAGGGTCGAACTATGGCTACACCTTC. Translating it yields CASSLPRTGSNYGYTF.

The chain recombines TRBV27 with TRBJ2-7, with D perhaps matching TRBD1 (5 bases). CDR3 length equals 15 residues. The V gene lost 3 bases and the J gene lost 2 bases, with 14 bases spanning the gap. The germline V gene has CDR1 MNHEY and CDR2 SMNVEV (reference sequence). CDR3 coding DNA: TGTGCCAGCAGTTTTTCCTCAGGGTTGGCCTACGAGCAGTACTTC. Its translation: CASSFSSGLAYEQYF.

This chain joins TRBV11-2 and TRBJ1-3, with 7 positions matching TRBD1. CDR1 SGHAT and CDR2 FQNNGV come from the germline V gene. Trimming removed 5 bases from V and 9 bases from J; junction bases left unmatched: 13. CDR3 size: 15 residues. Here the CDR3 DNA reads TGTGCCAGCAGCAAACCGGGACAGAAGAACCTCACCATATATTTT. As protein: CASSKPGQKNLTIYF. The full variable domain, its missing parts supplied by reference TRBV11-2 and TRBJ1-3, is EAGVAQSPRYKIIEKRQSVAFWCNPISGHATLYWYQQILGQGPKLLIQFQNNGVVDDSQLPKDRFSAERLKGVDSTLKIQPAKLEDSAVYLCASSKPGQKNLTIYFGEGSWLTVV.

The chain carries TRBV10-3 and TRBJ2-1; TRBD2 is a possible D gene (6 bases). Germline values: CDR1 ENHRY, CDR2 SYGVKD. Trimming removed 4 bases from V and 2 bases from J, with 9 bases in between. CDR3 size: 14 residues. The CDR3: CAISVGGAYNEQFF. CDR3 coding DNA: TGTGCCATCAGTGTTGGAGGGGCCTACAATGAGCAGTTCTTC.

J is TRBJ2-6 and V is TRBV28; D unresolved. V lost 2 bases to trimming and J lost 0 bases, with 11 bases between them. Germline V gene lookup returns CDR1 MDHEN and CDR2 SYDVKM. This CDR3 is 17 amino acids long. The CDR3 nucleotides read TGTGCCAGCAGTTTAGGCCAACCTAGCTCTGGGGCCAACGTCCTGACTTTC. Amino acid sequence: CASSLGQPSSGANVLTF. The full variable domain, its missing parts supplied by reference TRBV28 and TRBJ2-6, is DVKVTQSSRYLVKRTGEKVFLECVQDMDHENMFWYRQDPGLGLRLIYFSYDVKMKEKGDIPEGYSVSREKKERFSLILESASTNQTSMYLCASSLGQPSSGANVLTFGAGSRLTVL.

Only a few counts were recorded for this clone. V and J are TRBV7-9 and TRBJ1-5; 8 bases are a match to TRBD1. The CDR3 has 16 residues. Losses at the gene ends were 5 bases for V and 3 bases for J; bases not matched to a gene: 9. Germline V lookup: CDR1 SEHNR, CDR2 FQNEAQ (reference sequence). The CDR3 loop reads CASSRAQGQANQPQHF. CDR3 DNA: TGTGCCAGCAGCCGCGCCCAGGGACAGGCCAATCAGCCCCAGCATTTT.

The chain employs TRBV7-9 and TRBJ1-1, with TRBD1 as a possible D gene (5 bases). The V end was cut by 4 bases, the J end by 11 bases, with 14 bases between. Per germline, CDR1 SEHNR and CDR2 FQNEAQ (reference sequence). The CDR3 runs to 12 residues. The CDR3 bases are TGTGCCAGCAGCTCCGGGGGGGAAATTGCTTTCTTT. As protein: CASSSGGEIAFF.